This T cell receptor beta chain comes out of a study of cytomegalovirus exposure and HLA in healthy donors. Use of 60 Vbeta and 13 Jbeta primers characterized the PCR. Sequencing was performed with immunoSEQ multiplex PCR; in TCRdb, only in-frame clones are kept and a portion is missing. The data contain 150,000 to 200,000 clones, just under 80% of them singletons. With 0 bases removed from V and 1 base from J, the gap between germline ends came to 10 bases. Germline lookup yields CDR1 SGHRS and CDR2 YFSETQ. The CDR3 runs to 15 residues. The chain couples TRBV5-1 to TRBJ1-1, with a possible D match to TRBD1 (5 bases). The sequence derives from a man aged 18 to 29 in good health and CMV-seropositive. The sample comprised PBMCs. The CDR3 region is CASSLGRTGNTEAFF. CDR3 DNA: TGCGCCAGCAGCTTGGGCCGAACAGGGAACACTGAAGCTTTCTTT.